Described below is a single T cell receptor (beta chain) sequence and its context. The protocol was immunoSEQ multiplex PCR, while the TCRdb copy is restricted to in-frame clones and leaves out a portion. The sample includes 330,000 or so clones, around nine tenths of them seen just once. Those enrolled, adults aged 18 to 89 years, came from around 25 US areas. Grouping used clinical history reported by participants in a survey and questionnaire. The sample belongs to a study of blood T cell repertoires in COVID-19. V was cut by 2 bases and J by 12 bases, with 5 bases left in between. CDR3 length equals 11 residues. CDR1 and CDR2 (germline): SEHNR, FQNEAQ (reference sequence).

Input material: PBMCs or T cells enriched from blood (not recorded which). V is TRBV7-9 and J is TRBJ2-6; D unresolved. The TCR was taken from a man aged 25 to 45 who had recovered from COVID-19. CDR3 sequence (DNA): TGTGCCAGCAGCTTAAACATCGTCCTGACTTTC. This encodes CASSLNIVLTF.